This T cell receptor beta chain is drawn from a study of T cells in Graves' hyperthyroidism and ophthalmopathy. Hyperthyroidism in the patients, aged 18 to 65, was newly diagnosed and under 2 months in duration. This clonotype was observed many times. Authors of the study amplified TCR beta CDR3 regions from RNA transcripts. When the TCR CDR3 underwent first-round RT-PCR, the HTBI primer set was used. TCRdb reanalysed the multiplex PCR reads using MiXCR and keeps one entry per CDR3 protein. Seen here are roughly 660,000 distinct CDR3 sequences, around 15% observed once, and the top ten hold around 15%. Material for sequencing was blood. The receptor comes from a man in his forties or fifties with Graves' hyperthyroidism.

The CDR3 coding sequence is TGTGCCAGCAGCCCGTGGGGCGGGAGCTCCTACGAGCAGTACTTC. Protein sequence: CASSPWGGSSYEQYF. The chain employs TRBV7-9 and TRBJ2-7, with 7 bases identical to TRBD2. The V gene end was trimmed by 5 bases and the J gene end by 0 bases; junction bases not matched to a gene: 7. This CDR3 comprises 15 residues. The germline CDR1 and CDR2 sequences are SEHNR and FQNEAQ (reference sequence). The full variable domain, in which reference TRBV7-9 and TRBJ2-7 provide the parts outside the CDR3, is DTGVSQNPRHKITKRGQNVTFRCDPISEHNRLYWYRQTLGQGPEFLTYFQNEAQLEKSRLLSDRFSAERPKGSFSTLEIQRTEQGDSAMYLCASSPWGGSSYEQYFGPGTRLTVT.